These 21 T cell receptor beta chains share one sample of origin, sequenced in a study of shared clonotypes between healthy human individuals. Assay: immunoSEQ multiplex PCR; the TCRdb copy retains only in-frame clones and omits some. The sample carries under 600,000 clones, nearly 98% recorded once. The naive CD8 subset, CD45RO-negative cells positively selected for CCR7, excluded terminally differentiated effector memory CD45RA+ cells. The sequenced sample consisted of naive CD8+ T cells sorted from blood. All receptors come from a young man in good health.

This chain connects TRBV6-6 to TRBJ2-7; a weak D match, TRBD1 (5 bases). The CDR3 consists of 15 residues. CDR1 is MNHNY, CDR2 SVGAGI, per germline (reference sequence). V lost 0 bases to trimming and J lost 6 bases, with 15 bases between them. CDR3: CASSYSGQGFSEQYF. CDR3 bases: TGTGCCAGCAGTTACTCCGGCCAGGGTTTCTCCGAGCAGTACTTC.

The J gene is TRBJ2-1, the V gene TRBV2; 11 bases line up with TRBD2. The V and J ends lost 4 bases and 6 bases, in that order; junction bases with no gene match: 5. The CDR3 is made up of 15 amino acids. From germline, CDR1 is SNHLY and CDR2 FYNNEI. DNA for the CDR3: TGTGCCAGCAGTGCCGGGACTAGCGGTAGCAATGAGCAGTTCTTC. Residues: CASSAGTSGSNEQFF.

V is TRBV7-2 and J is TRBJ2-3; 8 bases agree with TRBD1. V trimming: 4 bases; J trimming: 1 base; junction bases outside the gene matches: 4. Germline CDR1 is SGHTA and CDR2 is FQGNSA. The CDR3 is 15 amino acids. As DNA, the CDR3 is TGTGCCAGCAGCTCGTCGACAGGGGGCACAGATACGCAGTATTTT. This encodes CASSSSTGGTDTQYF.

This chain links TRBV9 with TRBJ2-7; D assignment may be TRBD1 or TRBD2 (5 bases each). The CDR3 has 14 amino acids. V was shortened by 4 bases and J by 2 bases, with 13 bases between the two germline ends. The germline gives CDR1 SGDLS, CDR2 YYNGEE. In nucleotides, the CDR3 is TGTGCCAGCAGCCCCGGGGCAAGTCCCTACGAGCAGTACTTC. It specifies CASSPGASPYEQYF. Full variable domain (remainder filled in from reference TRBV9 and TRBJ2-7): DSGVTQTPKHLITATGQRVTLRCSPRSGDLSVYWYQQSLDQGLQFLIQYYNGEERAKGNILERFSAQQFPDLHSELNLSSLELGDSALYFCASSPGASPYEQYFGPGTRLTVT.

V is TRBV28 and J is TRBJ1-2; D is possibly TRBD1 (5 bases). The germline V and J ends were trimmed by 6 bases and 8 bases, with 25 bases remaining between them. The CDR3 has 16 amino acids. Germline CDR1 MDHEN, CDR2 SYDVKM. The CDR3 coding sequence is TGTGCCAGCAGGAACTGGGCACCCCGGGACCTTCAGGGCTACACCTTC. Encoded protein: CASRNWAPRDLQGYTF.

The rearrangement uses TRBV29-1 and TRBJ2-6; weak D call: TRBD1 (6 bases). This CDR3 is 15 amino acids long. Deletions cut 6 bases from V and 0 bases from J, with 12 bases between. Germline loops: CDR1 SQVTM, CDR2 ANQGSEA. The CDR3 reads CSVWDNLSGANVLTF. The CDR3, as DNA: TGCAGCGTGTGGGACAATCTCTCTGGGGCCAACGTCCTGACTTTC.

This clone has just one count. The chain joins TRBV4-3 to TRBJ2-1; possibly TRBD1 for D (6 bases). Per the germline V gene, CDR1 is LGHNA and CDR2 is YSLEER. There are 17 residues in the CDR3. The V gene lost 0 bases and the J gene lost 7 bases, with 19 bases spanning the gap. The CDR3 protein is CASSQDRGGTVWNEQFF. As DNA, the CDR3 is TGCGCCAGCAGCCAAGATAGAGGGGGAACCGTTTGGAATGAGCAGTTCTTC.

CDR3 in DNA: TGTGCCAGCAGCGTCGACGAGAACACCGGGGAGCTGTTTTTT. It is translated as CASSVDENTGELFF. V usage is TRBV7-2 and J usage is TRBJ2-2; D remains ambiguous. In germline, CDR1 is SGHTA, CDR2 FQGNSA. Deletions cut 5 bases from V and 1 base from J, with 8 bases between. This CDR3 has 14 residues.

V and J are TRBV7-9 and TRBJ2-1; TRBD2 aligns across 7 bases. The trim removed 8 bases at V and 0 bases at J, leaving 10 bases unmatched. The CDR3 spans 16 residues. Germline CDR1 and CDR2: SEHNR and FQNEAQ (reference sequence). The CDR3 loop is CASDLTSRSSYNEQFF. The CDR3 bases are TGTGCCAGCGACCTGACTAGCCGGAGCTCCTACAATGAGCAGTTCTTC.

This clone was picked up one time. The chain carries TRBV11-2 and TRBJ1-3; D is unresolved. Trimming removed 2 bases at V and 4 bases at J, with 12 bases between. There are 15 residues in the CDR3. Looked up from germline, CDR1 is SGHAT and CDR2 is FQNNGV. CDR3 region: CASSLMPGLGNTIYF. The CDR3 DNA sequence: TGTGCCAGCAGCTTAATGCCCGGGTTAGGAAACACCATATATTTT.

The chain uses TRBV6-1 and TRBJ2-3, with D possibly TRBD1 on 6 matching bases. V was clipped by 3 bases and J by 8 bases, with 18 bases between them. The CDR3 is 15 amino acids. Germline CDR1 and CDR2: MNHNS and SASEGT. As DNA, the CDR3 is TGTGCCAGCAGTGACTTTGGCTCCACCAGGGGTACGCAGTATTTT. It translates to CASSDFGSTRGTQYF.

This clone was observed once. The chain is built from TRBV7-2 and TRBJ2-7; D remains unclear. The germline V gene has CDR1 SGHTA and CDR2 FQGNSA. V lost 4 bases to trimming and J lost 3 bases, with 16 bases between them. The CDR3 has 15 residues. CDR3 coding DNA: TGTGCCAGCAGCTCCCCGGGTAGCTTCGTCTACGAGCAGTACTTC. Translated: CASSSPGSFVYEQYF.

The chain carries TRBV5-1 and TRBJ2-1, with TRBD2 matching 8 bases. There are 16 residues in the CDR3. Germline V lookup: CDR1 SGHRS, CDR2 YFSETQ. The junction had 9 bases not matched to a gene; V was cut back by 3 bases and J by 4 bases. The chain's CDR3 is CASSWGQREKYNEQFF. In nucleotides, the CDR3 is TGCGCCAGCAGCTGGGGCCAGCGGGAGAAGTACAATGAGCAGTTCTTC. The full variable domain, in which reference TRBV5-1 and TRBJ2-1 provide the parts outside the CDR3, is KAGVTQTPRYLIKTRGQQVTLSCSPISGHRSVSWYQQTPGQGLQFLFEYFSETQRNKGNFPGRFSGRQFSNSRSEMNVSTLELGDSALYLCASSWGQREKYNEQFFGPGTRLTVL.

The genes are TRBV14 and TRBJ2-2; 9 positions match TRBD2. The CDR3 length is 17 residues. The V and J ends lost 1 base and 1 base, in that order; junction bases with no gene match: 4. Germline-derived CDR1 and CDR2 are SGHDN and FVKESK. CDR3 in DNA: TGTGCCAGCAGCCAAGCGACTAGCGGTAGGAACACCGGGGAGCTGTTTTTT. Amino acids: CASSQATSGRNTGELFF.

Comment on this clone: Other DNA sequences in the sample encode the same CDR3. The chain recombines TRBV27 with TRBJ2-2; no clear D gene. CDR1 is MNHEY and CDR2 is SMNVEV in the germline V gene (reference sequence). Trimming took off 0 bases at V and 5 bases at J, with 4 bases between the two ends. This CDR3 comprises 13 residues. CDR3 bases: TGTGCCAGCAGTTTATCGAGGACCGGGGAGCTGTTTTTT. This codes for CASSLSRTGELFF.

This rearrangement joins TRBV5-1 to TRBJ2-7; TRBD1 matches at 8 bases. CDR3 size: 15 residues. V gave up 1 base and J gave up 0 bases; unmatched junction bases: 3. CDR1 and CDR2 from the germline V gene are SGHRS and YFSETQ. The CDR3: CASSLRRGLSYEQYF. The CDR3 DNA reads as TGCGCCAGCAGCTTGCGCAGGGGGCTCTCCTACGAGCAGTACTTC.

The J gene is TRBJ2-3, the V gene TRBV7-2; 11 bases are shared with TRBD2. Germline CDR1 and CDR2: SGHTA and FQGNSA. This CDR3 region has 19 residues. The V and J ends lost 6 bases and 0 bases, in that order; junction bases with no gene match: 14. The chain's CDR3 is CASRSIGTSGPQSTDTQYF. The CDR3 region has the DNA TGTGCCAGCAGGTCAATTGGGACTAGCGGTCCCCAAAGCACAGATACGCAGTATTTT.

This chain uses TRBV6-5 with TRBJ1-1; no clear D gene. The CDR3 spans 13 residues. Germline-derived CDR1 and CDR2 are MNHEY and SVGAGI. The V end lost 4 bases, the J end lost 7 bases, and 13 bases lay between the germline ends. This chain's CDR3 is CASSSTRGIEAFF. The CDR3 DNA follows: TGTGCCAGCAGTTCGACCCGTGGGATTGAAGCTTTCTTT.

This clone appeared a few times. The gene calls are TRBV27 and TRBJ1-1; D unresolved. The V gene lost 9 bases and the J gene lost 1 base, with 6 bases spanning the gap. The germline V gene encodes CDR1 MNHEY and CDR2 SMNVEV (reference sequence). The CDR3 is made up of 11 amino acids. CDR3 in amino acids: CASMENTEAFF. DNA of the CDR3: TGTGCCAGTATGGAGAACACTGAAGCTTTCTTT.

The genes are TRBV5-6 and TRBJ2-7; a weak D match, TRBD2 (6 bases). The CDR3 is 16 amino acids. Germline loops: CDR1 SGHDT, CDR2 YYEEEE. V gave up 3 bases and J gave up 2 bases, with 18 bases separating them. The CDR3 DNA reads TGTGCCAGCAGCTCGGGGGTAGGAATGAAAACCTACGAGCAGTACTTC. This translates into CASSSGVGMKTYEQYF.

This clone has only one observation. The CDR3 sequence is CAGELGNEQFF. The DNA of the CDR3 is TGTGCCGGCGAGCTAGGGAATGAGCAGTTCTTC. This chain links TRBV6-4 with TRBJ2-1; D is ambiguous. Trimming took 11 bases from V and 7 from J, leaving 12 bases between them. The CDR3 covers 11 residues. Germline CDR1 MRHNA, CDR2 SNTAGT.